What follows describes a single T cell receptor beta chain. The data derive from a study of blood T cell repertoires in COVID-19. For the study at large: T cells, B-cell-depleted T cells, or PBMCs provided the cDNA or gDNA that served as material.

Original analysis: Amplified reference gene primers provided the basis for estimating nucleated cell counts. Sequenced by immunoSEQ multiplex PCR; TCRdb stores in-frame clones only, minus some. V, J and clone size were drawn from that table, and D and trimming were deduced from the DNA. The sample records about 300,000 clones, around 88% being singletons. The J segment lost 3 bases and the V segment lost 5 bases, leaving 6 bases of the junction unmatched. Germline V gives CDR1 SQVTM, CDR2 ANQGSEA. This CDR3 spans 13 amino acids. Sequenced input: peripheral blood. The V and J genes are TRBV29-1 and TRBJ1-1; 7 nucleotides align to TRBD1. The clonotype originates from a middle-aged man with acute or convalescent COVID-19. CDR3 DNA sequence: TGCAGCGTTCAGACAGGGTCGTACACTGAAGCTTTCTTT. This gives the protein CSVQTGSYTEAFF.